This TCR beta chain was found in a study of blood T cell repertoires in COVID-19. Turning to the study itself: In each case, the material was cDNA or gDNA derived from T cells, B-cell-depleted T cells, or PBMCs.

The CDR3 has 14 amino acids. Trimming at V came to 8 bases and at J to 3 bases, leaving 3 bases not matched to a gene. Germline values: CDR1 MNHEY, CDR2 SVGAGI. Using immunoSEQ multiplex PCR, the repertoire was profiled, and TCRdb retains in-frame clones only, with some absent. This table has fewer than 250,000 clones, around 84% appearing once. This TCR was sampled from a woman aged 25 to 45 who had recovered from COVID-19. The sample was PBMCs or T cells enriched from blood (not recorded which). The V gene is TRBV6-5, the J gene TRBJ2-7, with 14 bases aligning to TRBD2. CDR3 nucleotide sequence: TGTGCCAGCGGGACTAGCGGGAGTCGCTACGAGCAGTACTTC. Translating gives CASGTSGSRYEQYF.